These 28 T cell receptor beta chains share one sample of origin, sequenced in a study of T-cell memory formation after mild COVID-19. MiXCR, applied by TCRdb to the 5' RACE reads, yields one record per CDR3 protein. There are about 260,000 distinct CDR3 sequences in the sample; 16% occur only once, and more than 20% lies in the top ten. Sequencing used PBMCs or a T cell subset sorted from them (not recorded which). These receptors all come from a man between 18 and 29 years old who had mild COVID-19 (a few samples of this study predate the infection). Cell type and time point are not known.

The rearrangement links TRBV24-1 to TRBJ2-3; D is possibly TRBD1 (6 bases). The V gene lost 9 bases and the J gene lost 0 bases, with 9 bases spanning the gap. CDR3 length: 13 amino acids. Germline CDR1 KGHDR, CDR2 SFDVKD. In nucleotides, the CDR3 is TGTGCCACCGGACAGTCGAGCACAGATACGCAGTATTTT. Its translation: CATGQSSTDTQYF.

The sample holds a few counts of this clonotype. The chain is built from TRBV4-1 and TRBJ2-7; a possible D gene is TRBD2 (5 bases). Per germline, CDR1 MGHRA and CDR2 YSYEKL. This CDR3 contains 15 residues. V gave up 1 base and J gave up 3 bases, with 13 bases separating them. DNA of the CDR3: TGCGCCAGCAGCCAAGGAGGGAGTGGGGTCTACGAGCAGTACTTC. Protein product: CASSQGGSGVYEQYF.

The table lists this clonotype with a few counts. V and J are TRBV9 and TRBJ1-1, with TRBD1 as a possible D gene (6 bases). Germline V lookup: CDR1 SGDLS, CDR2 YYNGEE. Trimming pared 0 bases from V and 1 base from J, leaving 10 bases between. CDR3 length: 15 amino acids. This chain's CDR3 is CASSVEPGANTEAFF. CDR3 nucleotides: TGTGCCAGCAGCGTAGAGCCAGGGGCGAACACTGAAGCTTTCTTT.

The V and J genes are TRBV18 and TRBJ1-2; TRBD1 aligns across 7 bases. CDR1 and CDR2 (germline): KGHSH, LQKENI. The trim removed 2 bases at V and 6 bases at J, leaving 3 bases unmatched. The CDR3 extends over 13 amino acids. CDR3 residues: CASSPGTENGYTF. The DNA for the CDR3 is TGTGCCAGCTCACCAGGGACAGAGAATGGCTACACCTTC.

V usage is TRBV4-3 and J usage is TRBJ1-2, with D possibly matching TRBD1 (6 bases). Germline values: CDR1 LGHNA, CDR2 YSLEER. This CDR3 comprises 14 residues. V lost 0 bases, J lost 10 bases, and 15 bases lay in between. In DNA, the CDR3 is TGCGCCAGCAGCCAAGAAAGAACTAACAGGGCCTACACCTTC. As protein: CASSQERTNRAYTF.

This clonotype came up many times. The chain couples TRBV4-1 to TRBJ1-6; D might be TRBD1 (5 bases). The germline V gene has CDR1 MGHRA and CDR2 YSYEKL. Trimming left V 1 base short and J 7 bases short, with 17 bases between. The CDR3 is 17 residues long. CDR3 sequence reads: CASSQARLGAGNSPLHF. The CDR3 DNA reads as TGCGCCAGCAGCCAAGCTAGATTAGGGGCGGGAAATTCACCCCTCCACTTT.

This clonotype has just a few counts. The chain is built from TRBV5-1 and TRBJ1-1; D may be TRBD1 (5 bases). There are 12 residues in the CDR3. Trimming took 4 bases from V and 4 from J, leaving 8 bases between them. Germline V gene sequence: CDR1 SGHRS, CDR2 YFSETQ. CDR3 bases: TGCGCCAGCAGCGGGACTGGCACTGAAGCTTTCTTT. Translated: CASSGTGTEAFF.

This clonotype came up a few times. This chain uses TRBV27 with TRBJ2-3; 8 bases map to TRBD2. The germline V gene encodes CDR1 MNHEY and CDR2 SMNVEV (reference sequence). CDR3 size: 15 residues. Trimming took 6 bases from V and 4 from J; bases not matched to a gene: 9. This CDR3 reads CASSLLGGASDTQYF. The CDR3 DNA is TGTGCCAGCAGCCTCCTCGGGGGGGCCTCAGATACGCAGTATTTT.

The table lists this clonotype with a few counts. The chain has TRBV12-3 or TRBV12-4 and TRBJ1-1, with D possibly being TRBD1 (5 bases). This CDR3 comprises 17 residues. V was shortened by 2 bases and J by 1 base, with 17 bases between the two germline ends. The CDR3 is CASSLRGNWGTNTEAFF. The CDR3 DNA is TGTGCCAGCAGTTTACGGGGGAATTGGGGGACGAACACTGAAGCTTTCTTT.

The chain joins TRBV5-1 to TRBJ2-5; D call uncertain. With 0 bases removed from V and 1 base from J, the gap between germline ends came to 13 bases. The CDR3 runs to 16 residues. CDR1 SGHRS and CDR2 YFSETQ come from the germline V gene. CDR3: CASSLAARTTQETQYF. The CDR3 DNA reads TGCGCCAGCAGCTTGGCCGCCAGAACCACCCAAGAGACCCAGTACTTC. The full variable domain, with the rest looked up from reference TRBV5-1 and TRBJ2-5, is KAGVTQTPRYLIKTRGQQVTLSCSPISGHRSVSWYQQTPGQGLQFLFEYFSETQRNKGNFPGRFSGRQFSNSRSEMNVSTLELGDSALYLCASSLAARTTQETQYFGPGTRLLVL.

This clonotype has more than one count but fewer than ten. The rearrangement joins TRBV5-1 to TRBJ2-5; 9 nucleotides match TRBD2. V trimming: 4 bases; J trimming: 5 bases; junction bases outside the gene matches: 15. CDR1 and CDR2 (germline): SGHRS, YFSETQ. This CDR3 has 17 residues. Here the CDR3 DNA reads TGCGCCAGCAGCCCCACGTCAGGCCTAGCGGGGTATGAGACCCAGTACTTC. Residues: CASSPTSGLAGYETQYF. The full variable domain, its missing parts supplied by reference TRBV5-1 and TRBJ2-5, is KAGVTQTPRYLIKTRGQQVTLSCSPISGHRSVSWYQQTPGQGLQFLFEYFSETQRNKGNFPGRFSGRQFSNSRSEMNVSTLELGDSALYLCASSPTSGLAGYETQYFGPGTRLLVL.

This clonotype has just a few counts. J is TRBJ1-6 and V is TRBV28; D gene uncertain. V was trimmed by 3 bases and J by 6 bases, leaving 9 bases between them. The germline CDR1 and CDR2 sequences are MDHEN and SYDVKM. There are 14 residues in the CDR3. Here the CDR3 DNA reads TGTGCCAGCAGTTTCCGCTGGGGTAATTCACCCCTCCACTTT. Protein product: CASSFRWGNSPLHF.

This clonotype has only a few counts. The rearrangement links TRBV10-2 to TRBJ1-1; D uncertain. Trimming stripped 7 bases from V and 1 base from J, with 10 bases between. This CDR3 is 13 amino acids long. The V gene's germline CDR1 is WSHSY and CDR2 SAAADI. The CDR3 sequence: CASTTFGNTEAFF. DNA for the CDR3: TGCGCCAGCACGACTTTTGGGAACACTGAAGCTTTCTTT.

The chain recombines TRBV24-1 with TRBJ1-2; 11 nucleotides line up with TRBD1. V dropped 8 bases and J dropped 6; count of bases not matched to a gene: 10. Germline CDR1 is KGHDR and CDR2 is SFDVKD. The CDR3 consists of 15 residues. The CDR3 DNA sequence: TGTGCCACCACCCTGGACAGGGGGCGAGAAGATGGCTACACCTTC. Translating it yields CATTLDRGREDGYTF.

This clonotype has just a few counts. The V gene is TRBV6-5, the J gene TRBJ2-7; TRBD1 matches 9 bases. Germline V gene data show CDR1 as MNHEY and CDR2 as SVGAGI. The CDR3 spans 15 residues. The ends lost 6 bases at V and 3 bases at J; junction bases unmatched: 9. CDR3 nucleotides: TGTGCCAGCAGCAAACGTCGGGACAGGGTCTACGAGCAGTACTTC. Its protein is CASSKRRDRVYEQYF.

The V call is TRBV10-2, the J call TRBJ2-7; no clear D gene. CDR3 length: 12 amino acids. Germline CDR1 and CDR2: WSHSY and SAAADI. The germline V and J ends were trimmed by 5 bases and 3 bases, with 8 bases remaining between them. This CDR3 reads CASSWGFYEQYV. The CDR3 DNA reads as TGCGCCAGCAGTTGGGGTTTCTACGAGCAGTACGTC.

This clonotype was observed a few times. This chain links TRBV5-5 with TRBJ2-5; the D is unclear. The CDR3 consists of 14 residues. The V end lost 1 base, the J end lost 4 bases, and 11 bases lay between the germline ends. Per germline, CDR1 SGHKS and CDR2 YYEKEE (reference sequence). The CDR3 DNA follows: TGTGCCAGCAGCTTGCTCCCCGGGCCAGAGACCCAGTACTTC. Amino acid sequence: CASSLLPGPETQYF.

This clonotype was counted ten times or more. The CDR3 spells CASAEQGDQETQYF. CDR3 coding DNA: TGCGCCAGCGCAGAACAGGGAGACCAAGAGACCCAGTACTTC. The chain links TRBV5-1 to TRBJ2-5; perhaps TRBD1 as D (6 bases). With 7 bases removed from V and 0 bases from J, the gap between germline ends came to 13 bases. Looked up from germline, CDR1 is SGHRS and CDR2 is YFSETQ. The CDR3 extends over 14 amino acids.

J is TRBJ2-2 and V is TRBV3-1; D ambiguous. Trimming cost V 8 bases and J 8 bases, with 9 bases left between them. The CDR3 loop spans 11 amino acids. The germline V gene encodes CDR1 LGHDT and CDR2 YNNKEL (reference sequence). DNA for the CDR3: TGTGCCAGCGGTTTCTGGGGGGAGCTGTTTTTT. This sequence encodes CASGFWGELFF.

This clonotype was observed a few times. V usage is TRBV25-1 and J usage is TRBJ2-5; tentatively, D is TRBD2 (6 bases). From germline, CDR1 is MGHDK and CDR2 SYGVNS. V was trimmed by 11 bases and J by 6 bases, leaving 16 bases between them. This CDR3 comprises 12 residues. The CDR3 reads CAAGEGRQTQYF. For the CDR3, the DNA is TGTGCCGCAGGAGAGGGGAGGCAGACCCAGTACTTC. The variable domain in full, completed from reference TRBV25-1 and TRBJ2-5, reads EADIYQTPRYLVIGTGKKITLECSQTMGHDKMYWYQQDPGMELHLIHYSYGVNSTEKGDLSSESTVSRIRTEHFPLTLESARPSHTSQYLCAAGEGRQTQYFGPGTRLLVL.

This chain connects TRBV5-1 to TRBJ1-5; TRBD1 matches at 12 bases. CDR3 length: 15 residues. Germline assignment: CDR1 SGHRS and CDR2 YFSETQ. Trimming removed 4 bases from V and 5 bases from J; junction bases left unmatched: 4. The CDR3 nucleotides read TGCGCCAGCAGCCCCGGGACAGGGGGCTATCAGCCCCAGCATTTT. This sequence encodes CASSPGTGGYQPQHF.

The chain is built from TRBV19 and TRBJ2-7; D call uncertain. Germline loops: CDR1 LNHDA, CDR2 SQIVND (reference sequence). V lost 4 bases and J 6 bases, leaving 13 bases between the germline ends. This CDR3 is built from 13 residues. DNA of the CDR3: TGTGCCAGTAGTAGAGACTTTCTGGGCGAGCAGTACTTC. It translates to CASSRDFLGEQYF.

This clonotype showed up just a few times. The CDR3 loop reads CASSETSPGEQFF. The DNA for the CDR3 is TGTGCCAGCAGCGAAACTAGTCCTGGGGAGCAGTTCTTC. The V call is TRBV3-1, the J call TRBJ2-1, with D possibly being TRBD2 (5 bases). CDR1 and CDR2 (germline): LGHDT, YNNKEL (reference sequence). This CDR3 spans 13 amino acids. V lost 5 bases, J lost 10 bases, and 15 bases lay in between.

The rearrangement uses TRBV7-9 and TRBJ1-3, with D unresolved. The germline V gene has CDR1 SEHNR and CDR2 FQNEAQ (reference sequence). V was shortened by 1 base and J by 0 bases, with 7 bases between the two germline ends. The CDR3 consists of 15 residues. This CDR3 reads CASSLGDFSGNTIYF. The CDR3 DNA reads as TGTGCCAGCAGCTTAGGGGATTTCTCTGGAAACACCATATATTTT.

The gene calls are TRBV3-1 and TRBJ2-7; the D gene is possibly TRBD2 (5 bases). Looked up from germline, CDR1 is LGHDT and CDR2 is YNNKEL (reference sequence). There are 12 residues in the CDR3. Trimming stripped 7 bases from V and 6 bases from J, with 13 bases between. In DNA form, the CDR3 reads TGTGCCAGCACGTACCCGAGCGGCGAGCAGTACGTC. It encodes CASTYPSGEQYV.

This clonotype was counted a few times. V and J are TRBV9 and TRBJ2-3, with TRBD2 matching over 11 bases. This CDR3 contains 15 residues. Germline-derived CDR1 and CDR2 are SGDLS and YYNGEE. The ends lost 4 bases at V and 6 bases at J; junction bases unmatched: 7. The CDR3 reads CASSFSGGAPDTQYF. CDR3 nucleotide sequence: TGTGCCAGCAGCTTTAGCGGGGGGGCCCCTGATACGCAGTATTTT.

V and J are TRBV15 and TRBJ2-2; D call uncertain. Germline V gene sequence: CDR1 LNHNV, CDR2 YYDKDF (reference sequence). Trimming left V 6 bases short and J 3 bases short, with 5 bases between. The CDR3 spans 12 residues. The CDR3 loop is CATRDYTGELFF. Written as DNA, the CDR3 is TGTGCCACCAGGGATTACACCGGGGAGCTGTTTTTT. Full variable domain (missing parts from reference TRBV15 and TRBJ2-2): DAMVIQNPRYQVTQFGKPVTLSCSQTLNHNVMYWYQQKSSQAPKLLFHYYDKDFNNEADTPDNFQSRRPNTSFCFLDIRSPGLGDTAMYLCATRDYTGELFFGEGSRLTVL.

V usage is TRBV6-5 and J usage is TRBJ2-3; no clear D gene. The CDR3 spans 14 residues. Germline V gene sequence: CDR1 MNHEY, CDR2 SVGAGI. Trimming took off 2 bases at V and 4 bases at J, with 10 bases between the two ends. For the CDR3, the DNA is TGTGCCAGCAGTTACCTCCAGTACTCAGATACGCAGTATTTT. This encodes CASSYLQYSDTQYF.